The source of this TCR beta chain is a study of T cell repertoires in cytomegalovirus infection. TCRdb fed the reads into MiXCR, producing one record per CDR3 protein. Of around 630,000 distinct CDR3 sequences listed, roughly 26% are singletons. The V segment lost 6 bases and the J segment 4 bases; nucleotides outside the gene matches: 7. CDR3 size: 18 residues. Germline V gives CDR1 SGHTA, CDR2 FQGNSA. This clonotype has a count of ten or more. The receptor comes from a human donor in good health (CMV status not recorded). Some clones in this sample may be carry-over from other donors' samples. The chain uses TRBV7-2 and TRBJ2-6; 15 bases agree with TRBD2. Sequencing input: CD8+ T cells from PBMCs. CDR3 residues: CASRGLAGGLAGANVLTF. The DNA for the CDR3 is TGTGCCAGCAGGGGACTAGCGGGGGGCCTCGCGGGGGCCAACGTCCTGACTTTC.